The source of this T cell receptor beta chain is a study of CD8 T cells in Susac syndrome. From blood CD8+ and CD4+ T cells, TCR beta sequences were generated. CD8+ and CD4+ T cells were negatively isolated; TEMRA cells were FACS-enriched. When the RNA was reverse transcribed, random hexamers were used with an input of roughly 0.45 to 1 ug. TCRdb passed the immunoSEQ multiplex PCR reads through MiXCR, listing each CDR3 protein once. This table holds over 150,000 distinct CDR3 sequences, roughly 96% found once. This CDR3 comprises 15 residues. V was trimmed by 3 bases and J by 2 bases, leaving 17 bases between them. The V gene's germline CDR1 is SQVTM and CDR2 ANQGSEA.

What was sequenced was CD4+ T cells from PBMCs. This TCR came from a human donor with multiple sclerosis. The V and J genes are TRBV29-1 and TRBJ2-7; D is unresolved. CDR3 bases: TGCAGCGTTGATCTCGCCGACCGTCCAACCTACGAGCAGTACTTC. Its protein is CSVDLADRPTYEQYF.